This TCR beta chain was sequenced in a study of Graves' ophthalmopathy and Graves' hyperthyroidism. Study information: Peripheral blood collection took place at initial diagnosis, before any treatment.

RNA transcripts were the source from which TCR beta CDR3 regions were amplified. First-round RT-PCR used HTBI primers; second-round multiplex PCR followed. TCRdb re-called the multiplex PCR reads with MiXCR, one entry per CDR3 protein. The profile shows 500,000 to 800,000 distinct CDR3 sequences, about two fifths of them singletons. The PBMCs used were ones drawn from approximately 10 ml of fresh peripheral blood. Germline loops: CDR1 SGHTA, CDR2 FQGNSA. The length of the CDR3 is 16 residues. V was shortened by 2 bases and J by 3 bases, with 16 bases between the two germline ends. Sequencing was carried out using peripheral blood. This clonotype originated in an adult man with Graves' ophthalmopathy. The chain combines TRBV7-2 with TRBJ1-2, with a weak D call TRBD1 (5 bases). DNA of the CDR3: TGTGCCAGCAGCTTAAATGGAGGGCAGGGCGACTATGGCTACACCTTC. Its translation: CASSLNGGQGDYGYTF.